This T cell receptor (beta chain) was observed in a study of neurological immune-mediated disorders. The cDNA was synthesized by means of template-switch 5'RACE, which was carried out with 10-nucleotide random UMIs. TCRdb re-called the 5' RACE reads with MiXCR, one entry per CDR3 protein. The sample lists 84,000 or so distinct CDR3 sequences, 4.3% seen once, with 5.7% in the top ten. This clonotype was found a few times. The V gene's germline CDR1 is SGHVS and CDR2 FNYEAQ. This CDR3 has 14 residues. V lost 5 bases, J lost 3 bases, and 2 bases stayed unmatched. Documented time point: longitudinal time-point 3.

The TCR originated in a woman aged 60-75 years with multiple sclerosis. Sample: PBMCs. This chain connects TRBV7-6 to TRBJ2-1; 9 positions agree with TRBD1. The CDR3 DNA reads as TGTGCCAGCAGCGGGACAGGGAACTACAATGAGCAGTTCTTC. Translation: CASSGTGNYNEQFF.